Sequencing of this T cell receptor beta chain was carried out in a study of cytomegalovirus exposure and HLA in healthy donors. CDR1 is SEHNR and CDR2 is FQNEAQ in the germline V gene (reference sequence). The CDR3 length is 12 residues. Trimming pared 5 bases from V and 5 bases from J, leaving 10 bases between. The primer mix had 60 Vbeta and 13 Jbeta primers. Sequencing was performed with immunoSEQ multiplex PCR; in TCRdb, only in-frame clones are kept and a portion is missing. The table lists tens of thousands of clones, with under 2% in the top ten. The sequenced sample was PBMCs. The receptor comes from a woman between 25 and 40 years old in good health and CMV-seronegative. This chain joins TRBV7-9 and TRBJ2-7; D possibly corresponds to TRBD2 (5 bases). The CDR3 nucleotides read TGTGCCAGCAGCCCTAGCAGGCACGAGCAGTACTTC. As protein: CASSPSRHEQYF.